This TCR beta chain is from a study of T-cell memory formation after mild COVID-19. At least ten counts were recorded for this clonotype. Antigen: not known. The germline CDR1 and CDR2 sequences are SGHRS and YFSETQ. The CDR3 is made up of 15 amino acids. V lost 0 bases and J lost 6, with 13 bases in between. TCR alpha and TCR beta cDNA libraries with sample barcodes and UMIs came from 5'RACE using constant-segment primers. TCRdb reanalysed the 5' RACE reads using MiXCR and keeps one entry per CDR3 protein. Altogether about 360,000 distinct CDR3 sequences are present, approximately 15% being singletons, with the ten largest covering around 22%. Findings and limits, study-wide: Clones contracting day 15 to 85 were balanced CD4/CD8; later expanders leaned CD4+.

This TCR was sampled from a man between 18 and 35 years old who had mild COVID-19 (a few samples of this study predate the infection). Cell type and time point are not known. The J gene is TRBJ2-1, the V gene TRBV5-1, with a possible D match to TRBD2 (5 bases). Material for sequencing was PBMCs or a T cell subset sorted from them (not recorded which). In DNA, the CDR3 is TGCGCCAGCAGCTTGGGGGCCTTACTAGGCAATGAGCAGTTCTTC. Translated, it gives CASSLGALLGNEQFF.